A selection of T cell receptor beta chains follows, all from one sample in a study of immune evolution from preneoplasia to lung adenocarcinoma. Clones were read by immunoSEQ multiplex PCR, and TCRdb kept only the in-frame ones, dropping some. The sample shows some 5,000 clones, about 80% of them seen only once. Sequenced sample: FFPE minimally invasive lung adenocarcinoma tissue. The receptors were gathered from a person aged 65-85 years with lung adenocarcinoma. Each CDR3 is given with its conserved first and last residue. The D gene is left open where the match is weak. The size field is filled for only some rows; it gives once, few, many or a size class.

D: NA; size: NA; V: TRBV29-1; J: TRBJ1-4; CDR3: CSVAPTNEKLFF; DNA: TGCAGCGTTGCCCCAACTAATGAAAAACTGTTTTTT
D: NA; size: once; V: TRBV5-1; J: TRBJ2-5; CDR3: CASSFSASRQETQYF; DNA: TGCGCCAGCAGCTTCTCGGCTAGCAGACAAGAGACCCAGTACTTC
D: NA; size: NA; V: TRBV5-1; J: TRBJ2-7; CDR3: CASSPDYEQYF; DNA: TGCGCCAGCAGCCCTGACTACGAGCAGTACTTC
D: TRBD1; size: few; V: TRBV2; J: TRBJ2-3; CDR3: CASHRGGTDTQYF; DNA: TGTGCCAGCCACAGGGGAGGCACAGATACGCAGTATTTT
D: NA; size: NA; V: TRBV7-3; J: TRBJ1-1; CDR3: CASSPTGQSTQAFF; DNA: TGTGCCAGCAGCCCCACAGGACAGTCTACACAAGCTTTCTTT
D: NA; size: NA; V: TRBV28; J: TRBJ1-6; CDR3: CASLRSYNSPLHF; DNA: TGTGCCAGCCTGCGCTCCTATAATTCACCCCTCCACTTT
D: TRBD2; size: once; V: TRBV6-6; J: TRBJ2-3; CDR3: CATSGTSGRTDTQYF; DNA: TGTGCCACCTCCGGGACTAGCGGCCGCACAGATACGCAGTATTTT
D: NA; size: NA; V: TRBV10-1; J: TRBJ1-4; CDR3: CASSTYSGSDNEKLFF; DNA: TGCGCCAGCAGTACATACTCAGGGTCGGATAATGAAAAACTGTTTTTT
D: TRBD1; size: NA; V: TRBV5-6; J: TRBJ2-7; CDR3: CASSSPGTGFYEQYF; DNA: TGTGCCAGCAGCTCCCCCGGGACAGGTTTCTACGAGCAGTACTTC
D: NA; size: NA; V: TRBV5-6; J: TRBJ2-1; CDR3: CASSFDGGAYYNEQFF; DNA: TGTGCCAGCAGCTTCGACGGGGGCGCCTATTACAATGAGCAGTTCTTC
D: NA; size: large; V: TRBV7-2; J: TRBJ2-1; CDR3: CASSLVSFPSNEQFF; DNA: TGTGCCAGCAGCTTAGTGTCATTTCCATCCAATGAGCAGTTCTTC
D: TRBD1; size: few; V: TRBV19; J: TRBJ2-7; CDR3: CASRGQGLQEQYF; DNA: TGTGCCAGTAGGGGACAGGGTCTACAGGAGCAGTACTTC
D: TRBD2; size: few; V: TRBV19; J: TRBJ2-7; CDR3: CASQREGTGAFSYEQYF; DNA: TGTGCCAGCCAACGGGAGGGAACGGGGGCCTTTTCCTACGAGCAGTACTTC
D: TRBD2; size: NA; V: TRBV18; J: TRBJ2-7; CDR3: CASSPPLAGVYEQYF; DNA: TGTGCCAGCTCACCCCCCCTAGCGGGGGTTTACGAGCAGTACTTC
D: TRBD2; size: NA; V: TRBV12-5; J: TRBJ2-3; CDR3: CASGLGGLAGSRASTDTQYF; DNA: TGTGCTAGTGGTTTGGGGGGACTAGCGGGGTCGAGGGCTAGCACAGATACGCAGTATTTT
D: NA; size: NA; V: TRBV11-2; J: TRBJ1-1; CDR3: CASSFGTGTEAFF; DNA: TGTGCCAGCAGCTTTGGGACGGGAACTGAAGCTTTCTTT
D: NA; size: NA; V: TRBV6-5; J: TRBJ2-7; CDR3: CASSYGQGLPYEQYF; DNA: TGTGCCAGCAGTTACGGGCAGGGGTTACCCTACGAGCAGTACTTC
D: TRBD1; size: NA; V: TRBV7-2; J: TRBJ2-5; CDR3: CASSNNRGQETQYF; DNA: TGTGCCAGCAGCAACAACAGGGGCCAAGAGACCCAGTACTTC
D: NA; size: NA; V: TRBV2; J: TRBJ2-7; CDR3: CASSAYEQYF; DNA: TGTGCCAGCAGTGCCTACGAGCAGTACTTC
D: NA; size: NA; V: TRBV6-1; J: TRBJ2-6; CDR3: CATTASSGANVLTF; DNA: TGTGCCACCACCGCAAGCTCTGGGGCCAACGTCCTGACTTTC
D: NA; size: few; V: TRBV7-2; J: TRBJ2-7; CDR3: CASSRGASPSYEQYF; DNA: TGTGCCAGCAGCCGTGGGGCCTCTCCCTCCTACGAGCAGTACTTC
D: NA; size: NA; V: TRBV29-1; J: TRBJ2-1; CDR3: CSVHPAGLNEQFF; DNA: TGCAGCGTCCACCCTGCCGGTCTCAATGAGCAGTTCTTC
D: TRBD2; size: NA; V: TRBV6-5; J: TRBJ2-1; CDR3: CASSSHSGRAEGEQFF; DNA: TGTGCCAGCAGTTCGCATAGCGGGAGGGCCGAGGGTGAGCAGTTCTTC
D: TRBD2; size: once; V: TRBV7-3; J: TRBJ2-1; CDR3: CASSLAGGGNEQFF; DNA: TGTGCCAGCAGCTTAGCGGGAGGAGGCAATGAGCAGTTCTTC
D: TRBD2; size: NA; V: TRBV7-9; J: TRBJ2-3; CDR3: CASSLTAGGVDTQYF; DNA: TGTGCCAGCAGCTTAACGGCGGGAGGTGTAGATACGCAGTATTTT
D: NA; size: once; V: TRBV28; J: TRBJ2-2; CDR3: CAVYETGELFF; DNA: TGTGCTGTATACGAAACCGGGGAGCTGTTTTTT
D: NA; size: few; V: TRBV5-6; J: TRBJ2-7; CDR3: CASSITRDEQYF; DNA: TGTGCCAGCAGCATTACTAGAGACGAGCAGTACTTC
D: NA; size: few; V: TRBV7-7; J: TRBJ2-5; CDR3: CASSPDLAETQYF; DNA: TGTGCCAGCAGTCCTGACTTGGCAGAGACCCAGTACTTC
D: NA; size: NA; V: TRBV5-5; J: TRBJ2-7; CDR3: CASSPQGYEQYF; DNA: TGTGCCAGCAGCCCCCAGGGGTACGAGCAGTACTTC
D: NA; size: once; V: TRBV25-1; J: TRBJ1-2; CDR3: CASSVSKRGGYTF; DNA: TGTGCCAGCAGTGTCTCCAAGAGAGGTGGCTACACCTTC
D: NA; size: once; V: TRBV7-8; J: TRBJ2-7; CDR3: CASSPKTGSNEQYF; DNA: TGTGCCAGCAGCCCCAAAACAGGGTCCAACGAGCAGTACTTC
D: TRBD1; size: NA; V: TRBV5-1; J: TRBJ2-1; CDR3: CASSFTGEYHEQFF; DNA: TGCGCCAGCAGCTTCACAGGGGAGTATCATGAGCAGTTCTTC
D: NA; size: NA; V: TRBV5-8; J: TRBJ2-7; CDR3: CASSLWASVGKQYF; DNA: TGTGCCAGCAGCTTGTGGGCTAGCGTCGGTAAGCAGTACTTC
D: TRBD2; size: NA; V: TRBV5-1; J: TRBJ2-2; CDR3: CARSGAGANTGELFF; DNA: TGCGCCAGAAGTGGTGCGGGGGCGAACACCGGGGAGCTGTTTTTT
D: NA; size: NA; V: TRBV10-1; J: TRBJ2-7; CDR3: CASSVPGHYDHEQYF; DNA: TGCGCCAGCAGTGTGCCGGGACATTACGACCACGAGCAGTACTTC
D: TRBD1; size: NA; V: TRBV7-9; J: TRBJ2-3; CDR3: CASSSNRGDTQYF; DNA: TGTGCCAGCAGCTCGAACAGGGGAGATACGCAGTATTTT
D: TRBD1; size: few; V: TRBV11-3; J: TRBJ2-3; CDR3: CASSPGGRQNTDTQYF; DNA: TGTGCCAGCAGCCCAGGGGGCAGGCAAAACACAGATACGCAGTATTTT
D: NA; size: NA; V: TRBV20-1; J: TRBJ1-1; CDR3: CSSSRVAEAFF; DNA: TGCAGTAGTTCAAGGGTCGCTGAAGCTTTCTTT
D: NA; size: few; V: TRBV2; J: TRBJ2-1; CDR3: CAIPDLNEQFF; DNA: TGTGCCATCCCTGACCTCAATGAGCAGTTCTTC
D: NA; size: once; V: TRBV19; J: TRBJ1-1; CDR3: CASSMSGVGNTEAFF; DNA: TGTGCCAGTAGTATGTCCGGGGTTGGGAACACTGAAGCTTTCTTT
D: TRBD2; size: few; V: TRBV28; J: TRBJ2-3; CDR3: CASSPILASFTDTQYF; DNA: TGTGCCAGCAGTCCGATACTAGCGTCCTTCACAGATACGCAGTATTTT
D: NA; size: few; V: TRBV5-1; J: TRBJ2-3; CDR3: CASIRGPGITDTQYF; DNA: TGCGCCAGCATCCGGGGCCCCGGGATCACAGATACGCAGTATTTT
D: NA; size: NA; V: TRBV2; J: TRBJ1-1; CDR3: CASSRWEGRHTEAFF; DNA: TGTGCCAGCAGTCGGTGGGAGGGACGGCACACTGAAGCTTTCTTT
D: TRBD1; size: NA; V: TRBV5-1; J: TRBJ2-3; CDR3: CASRPGQGDTQYF; DNA: TGCGCCAGCAGGCCGGGACAGGGGGATACGCAGTATTTT
D: NA; size: NA; V: TRBV19; J: TRBJ2-1; CDR3: CASSISGGGNNEQFF; DNA: TGTGCCAGTAGTATATCGGGGGGCGGGAACAATGAGCAGTTCTTC